What follows are 7 T cell receptor beta chains derived from one specimen sequenced in a study of STAT5B mutations in CD4+ large granular lymphocyte leukemia. This table comes from immunoSEQ multiplex PCR, and its TCRdb copy is limited to in-frame clones, with some not included. The sample lists about 30,000 clones; more than 65% were seen once. The sequenced sample consisted of CD4+ T cells from blood buffy coats. The receptors were sampled from a human donor in good health.

The chain links TRBV6-6 to TRBJ1-2; D gene unclear. CDR3 length: 12 amino acids. V was shortened by 6 bases and J by 4 bases, with 9 bases between the two germline ends. Germline V gene sequence: CDR1 MNHNY, CDR2 SVGAGI (reference sequence). This CDR3 is CASRSDGYGYTF. As DNA, the CDR3 is TGTGCCAGCAGGTCCGACGGCTATGGCTACACCTTC.

This chain uses TRBV6-5 with TRBJ1-5; TRBD1 might be the D (5 bases). CDR3 length: 12 residues. Germline CDR1 MNHEY, CDR2 SVGAGI. Trimming stripped 1 base from V and 14 bases from J, with 12 bases between. The CDR3, as DNA: TGTGCCAGCAGTTACTTGGGGACTATTGAGCATTTT. Protein sequence: CASSYLGTIEHF.

The chain joins TRBV19 to TRBJ2-5, with a weak D call TRBD2 (5 bases). Trimming removed 4 bases from V and 5 bases from J, with 14 bases in between. Germline V gives CDR1 LNHDA, CDR2 SQIVND (reference sequence). The CDR3 has 14 residues. In DNA, the CDR3 is TGTGCCAGTAGTAAGTCGTTCGGGGATGAGACCCAGTACTTC. Translating gives CASSKSFGDETQYF. Complete variable domain (other parts from reference TRBV19 and TRBJ2-5): DGGITQSPKYLFRKEGQNVTLSCEQNLNHDAMYWYRQDPGQGLRLIYYSQIVNDFQKGDIAEGYSVSREKKESFPLTVTSAQKNPTAFYLCASSKSFGDETQYFGPGTRLLVL.

The chain is built from TRBV5-6 and TRBJ1-2; D call uncertain. The CDR3 runs 14 residues. The ends were cut back, 0 bases at V and 0 bases at J, with 6 bases in the middle. The V gene's germline CDR1 is SGHDT and CDR2 YYEEEE. CDR3 sequence (DNA): TGTGCCAGCAGCTTGGCCAGGACTAACTATGGCTACACCTTC. Its translation: CASSLARTNYGYTF. Full variable domain (remainder filled in from reference TRBV5-6 and TRBJ1-2): DAGVTQSPTHLIKTRGQQVTLRCSPKSGHDTVSWYQQALGQGPQFIFQYYEEEERQRGNFPDRFSGHQFPNYSSELNVNALLLGDSALYLCASSLARTNYGYTFGSGTRLTVV.

The chain couples TRBV6-5 to TRBJ1-4; TRBD1 aligns across 7 bases. V gave up 7 bases and J gave up 0 bases; unmatched junction bases: 5. Germline V gene data show CDR1 as MNHEY and CDR2 as SVGAGI. This CDR3 comprises 15 residues. The DNA of the CDR3 is TGTGCCAGCAAAACAGGGGCACCAACTAATGAAAAACTGTTTTTT. Residues: CASKTGAPTNEKLFF.

The genes are TRBV19 and TRBJ2-3; D might be TRBD2 (7 bases). The CDR3 consists of 15 residues. From germline, CDR1 is LNHDA and CDR2 SQIVND (reference sequence). The ends were cut back, 4 bases at V and 6 bases at J, with 17 bases in the middle. The CDR3 bases are TGTGCCAGTAGTAGGGGGGGGGCCATCTGGGATACGCAGTATTTT. Translated: CASSRGGAIWDTQYF.

The chain recombines TRBV29-1 with TRBJ2-3; 8 nucleotides match TRBD1. The CDR3 has 15 amino acids. CDR1 and CDR2 (germline): SQVTM, ANQGSEA. V lost 5 bases, J lost 5 bases, and 12 bases stayed unmatched. In DNA form, the CDR3 reads TGCAGCGTTTCCACCCAGGGGGCGCTTATAGATACGCAGTATTTT. It encodes CSVSTQGALIDTQYF.